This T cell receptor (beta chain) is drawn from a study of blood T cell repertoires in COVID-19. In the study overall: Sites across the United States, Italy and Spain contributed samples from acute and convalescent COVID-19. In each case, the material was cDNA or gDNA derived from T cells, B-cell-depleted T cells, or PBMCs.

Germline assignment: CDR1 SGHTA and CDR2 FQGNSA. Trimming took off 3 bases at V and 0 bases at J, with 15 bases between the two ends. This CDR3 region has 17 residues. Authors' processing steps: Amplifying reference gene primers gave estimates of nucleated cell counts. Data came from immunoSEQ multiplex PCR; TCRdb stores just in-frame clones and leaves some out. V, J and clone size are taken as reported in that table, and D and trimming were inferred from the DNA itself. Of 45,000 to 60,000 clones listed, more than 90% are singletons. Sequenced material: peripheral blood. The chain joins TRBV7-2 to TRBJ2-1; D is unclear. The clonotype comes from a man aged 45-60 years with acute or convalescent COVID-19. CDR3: CASSFRSASSSYNEQFF. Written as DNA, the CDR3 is TGTGCCAGCAGCTTTCGGTCGGCCTCTAGCTCCTACAATGAGCAGTTCTTC.